One and the same sample provided the 20 T cell receptor beta chains below, sequenced in a study of blood T cell repertoires in COVID-19. Clones were read by immunoSEQ multiplex PCR, and TCRdb kept only the in-frame ones, dropping some. The table has 110,000 or so clones, roughly 85% seen once. Source material: peripheral blood. Receptors originate from a man aged 40-49 years with acute or convalescent COVID-19.

The chain has TRBV29-1 and TRBJ2-3; 11 bases are a match to TRBD2. The germline V gene encodes CDR1 SQVTM and CDR2 ANQGSEA. With V trimmed by 8 bases and J by 4 bases, 11 bases remained unmatched. CDR3 length: 15 amino acids. For the CDR3, the DNA is TGCAGCTTATTGGGTAGCGGGGGGGCCTCAGATACGCAGTATTTT. Translation: CSLLGSGGASDTQYF.

This chain links TRBV18 with TRBJ1-2, with TRBD1 matching 9 bases. Germline V gene sequence: CDR1 KGHSH, CDR2 LQKENI. The CDR3 has 15 amino acids. J lost 6 bases, V lost 2 bases, and 7 bases had no gene match. The chain's CDR3 is CASSPDVGTGHGYTF. The CDR3, as DNA: TGTGCCAGCTCACCAGACGTCGGGACAGGGCATGGCTACACCTTC.

The gene calls are TRBV5-6 and TRBJ1-2; D ambiguous. V was cut by 5 bases and J by 2 bases, with 7 bases left in between. Germline V gives CDR1 SGHDT, CDR2 YYEEEE. This CDR3 region has 12 residues. CDR3 residues: CASSSGNYGYTF. In DNA, the CDR3 is TGTGCCAGCAGTTCCGGGAACTATGGCTACACCTTC. The whole variable domain, filled in from reference TRBV5-6 and TRBJ1-2, reads DAGVTQSPTHLIKTRGQQVTLRCSPKSGHDTVSWYQQALGQGPQFIFQYYEEEERQRGNFPDRFSGHQFPNYSSELNVNALLLGDSALYLCASSSGNYGYTFGSGTRLTVV.

The chain has TRBV21-1 and TRBJ1-2; TRBD1 is the table's D call and was not checked against the DNA. TRBV21-1 is flagged as a pseudogene. This CDR3 region has 15 residues. The CDR3 nucleotides are TGTGCCAGCAGCAGTCCGGGACAGCATAACTATGGCTACACCTTC. Translating gives CASSSPGQHNYGYTF.

The rearrangement joins TRBV6-4 to TRBJ2-1, with 8 bases that match TRBD2. Looked up from germline, CDR1 is MRHNA and CDR2 is SNTAGT. The trim removed 4 bases at V and 10 bases at J, leaving 9 bases unmatched. The CDR3 totals 14 residues. The CDR3 DNA reads as TGTGCCAGCAGTGTGAGCGGGGGAACCGCCGAGCAGTTCTTC. The encoded protein is CASSVSGGTAEQFF.

This clone was seen only a few times. The rearrangement uses TRBV3-1 (or the pseudogene TRBV3-2) and TRBJ2-3, with 8 bases aligning to TRBD2. CDR3 length equals 17 residues. Germline assignment: CDR1 LGHDT and CDR2 YNNKEL (reference sequence). V shed 3 bases and J 2 bases; nucleotides not matched to a gene: 10. CDR3 bases: TGTGCCAGCAGCCATCGCTTGGGTAGCGGGGACACAGATACGCAGTATTTT. It is translated as CASSHRLGSGDTDTQYF.

The chain carries TRBV5-4 and TRBJ2-7; maybe TRBD2 (5 bases). The CDR3 length is 14 residues. CDR1 and CDR2 (germline): SGHNT, YYREEE (reference sequence). V dropped 4 bases and J dropped 1 base, with 12 bases sitting between them. The CDR3 spells CASSPSTTSYEQYF. CDR3 sequence (DNA): TGTGCCAGCAGCCCTTCGACTACATCCTACGAGCAGTACTTC. The full variable domain, completed using reference TRBV5-4 and TRBJ2-7, is ETGVTQSPTHLIKTRGQQVTLRCSSQSGHNTVSWYQQALGQGPQFIFQYYREEENGRGNFPPRFSGLQFPNYSSELNVNALELDDSALYLCASSPSTTSYEQYFGPGTRLTVT.

This sequence joins TRBV10-1 and TRBJ2-3; D remains unclear. CDR3 length: 14 amino acids. The germline V gene encodes CDR1 WNHNN and CDR2 SYGVQD (reference sequence). V was shortened by 2 bases and J by 3 bases, with 9 bases between the two germline ends. As DNA, the CDR3 is TGCGCCAGCAGTGAGGATATCAGGACAGATACGCAGTATTTT. Translation: CASSEDIRTDTQYF.

The chain is built from TRBV6-4 and TRBJ1-4; maybe TRBD1 (5 bases). Trimming removed 2 bases at V and 7 bases at J, with 14 bases between. In germline, CDR1 is MRHNA, CDR2 SNTAGT. The CDR3 is made up of 15 amino acids. In DNA, the CDR3 is TGTGCCAGCAGTGACCCCGCGGAGGGGAGTGAAAAACTGTTTTTT. Amino acids: CASSDPAEGSEKLFF.

V usage is TRBV7-2 and J usage is TRBJ2-1; a weak D match, TRBD1 (5 bases). The CDR3 loop spans 14 amino acids. The V and J ends lost 1 base and 9 bases respectively, with 13 bases between them. Germline assignment: CDR1 SGHTA and CDR2 FQGNSA. The CDR3 DNA reads as TGTGCCAGCAGCTTAGGGGCAGGGTTGGGTGAGCAGTTCTTC. Translating gives CASSLGAGLGEQFF.

A single count supports this clone. The chain combines TRBV12-3 or TRBV12-4 with TRBJ1-1; D call uncertain. V lost 6 bases and J 1 base, leaving 6 bases between the germline ends. The CDR3 spans 12 residues. The CDR3 reads CASRTRNTEAFF. CDR3 sequence (DNA): TGTGCCAGCAGGACAAGGAACACTGAAGCTTTCTTT.

The gene calls are TRBV20-1 and TRBJ2-3, with 8 bases that match TRBD2. CDR3 length: 11 amino acids. The germline gives CDR1 DFQATT, CDR2 SNEGSKA (reference sequence). In nucleotides, the CDR3 is TGCGGATGGAGACTAGCGGATACGCAGTATTTT. Translating it yields CGWRLADTQYF.

The V gene is TRBV4-1, the J gene TRBJ2-1; TRBD2 is a possible D gene (7 bases). The CDR3 spans 17 residues. The germline V gene has CDR1 MGHRA and CDR2 YSYEKL. Trimming pared 1 base from V and 8 bases from J, leaving 21 bases between. CDR3 loop: CASSQGIAGALWDEQFF. The DNA for the CDR3 is TGCGCCAGCAGCCAAGGTATTGCGGGGGCTTTGTGGGATGAGCAGTTCTTC.

The chain joins TRBV5-4 to TRBJ2-7; the match to TRBD2 covers 7 bases. The CDR3 spans 14 residues. V was clipped by 1 base and J by 5 bases; unmatched bases: 6. Germline CDR1 and CDR2: SGHNT and YYREEE (reference sequence). Written as DNA, the CDR3 is TGTGCCAGCAGCTTGCAGCGGGGAACTGACGAGCAGTACTTC. Translation gives CASSLQRGTDEQYF.

The chain uses TRBV4-1 and TRBJ2-7; D is perhaps TRBD1 (6 bases). Germline assignment: CDR1 MGHRA and CDR2 YSYEKL. V gave up 1 base and J gave up 8 bases, with 24 bases separating them. This CDR3 contains 17 residues. The CDR3 here is CASSQVWTSAQGPKQYF. CDR3 coding DNA: TGCGCCAGCAGCCAAGTGTGGACGTCGGCACAGGGCCCCAAGCAGTACTTC.

This clone was picked up one time. The chain joins TRBV4-3 to TRBJ2-1; D might be TRBD1 (7 bases). V lost 1 base and J 11 bases, leaving 12 bases between the germline ends. From germline, CDR1 is LGHNA and CDR2 YSLEER. The CDR3 extends over 13 amino acids. The CDR3 here is CASSQAGDSQQFF. CDR3 in DNA: TGCGCCAGCAGCCAAGCGGGGGACAGCCAGCAGTTCTTC.

The rearrangement links TRBV3-1 (or the pseudogene TRBV3-2) to TRBJ1-1; tentatively, D is TRBD1 (5 bases). This CDR3 comprises 14 residues. Germline V gene data show CDR1 as LGHDT and CDR2 as YNNKEL (reference sequence). Trimming cost V 2 bases and J 9 bases, with 16 bases left between them. The CDR3 spells CASSQFGGGRKAFF. The DNA for the CDR3 is TGTGCCAGCAGCCAATTTGGGGGAGGCCGAAAAGCTTTCTTT.

This clone was recorded a few times. The chain combines TRBV18 with TRBJ2-3; perhaps TRBD1 as D (6 bases). The V end lost 6 bases, the J end lost 3 bases, and 16 bases lay between the germline ends. From germline, CDR1 is KGHSH and CDR2 LQKENI. The CDR3 runs 15 residues. CDR3 nucleotides: TGTGCCAGCTCTGGGGGACCTACAGGGACAGATACGCAGTATTTT. It yields the protein CASSGGPTGTDTQYF.

The chain employs TRBV3-1 (or the pseudogene TRBV3-2) and TRBJ2-7; possible D gene TRBD2, 6 bases. V lost 5 bases to trimming and J lost 2 bases, with 19 bases between them. Germline lookup yields CDR1 LGHDT and CDR2 YNNKEL (reference sequence). The CDR3 loop spans 16 amino acids. The CDR3 DNA follows: TGTGCCAGCAGCGCGGGACCCGGCAAGTCAGCCTACGAGCAGTACTTC. Translated: CASSAGPGKSAYEQYF.

V gene TRBV6-5 combines with J gene TRBJ2-1, with TRBD2 matching over 10 bases. From germline, CDR1 is MNHEY and CDR2 SVGAGI. V lost 7 bases, J lost 4 bases, and 7 bases stayed unmatched. This CDR3 has 15 residues. The CDR3 DNA reads TGTGCCAGCAACCTGTTAGCGGGGGGATACAATGAGCAGTTCTTC. It yields the protein CASNLLAGGYNEQFF.